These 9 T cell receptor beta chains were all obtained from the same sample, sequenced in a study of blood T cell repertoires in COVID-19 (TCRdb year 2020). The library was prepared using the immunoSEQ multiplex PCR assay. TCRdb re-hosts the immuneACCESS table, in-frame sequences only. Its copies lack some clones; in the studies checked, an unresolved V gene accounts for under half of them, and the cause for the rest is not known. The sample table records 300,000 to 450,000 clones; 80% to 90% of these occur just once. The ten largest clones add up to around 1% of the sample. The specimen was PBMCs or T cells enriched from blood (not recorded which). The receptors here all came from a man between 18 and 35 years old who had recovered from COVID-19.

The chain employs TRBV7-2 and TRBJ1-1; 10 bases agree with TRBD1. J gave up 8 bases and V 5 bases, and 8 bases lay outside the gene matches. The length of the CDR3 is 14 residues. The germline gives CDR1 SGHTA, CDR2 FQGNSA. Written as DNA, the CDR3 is TGTGCCAGCAGCATTGGACAGGGGGGTCCCGAAGCTTTCTTT. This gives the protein CASSIGQGGPEAFF.

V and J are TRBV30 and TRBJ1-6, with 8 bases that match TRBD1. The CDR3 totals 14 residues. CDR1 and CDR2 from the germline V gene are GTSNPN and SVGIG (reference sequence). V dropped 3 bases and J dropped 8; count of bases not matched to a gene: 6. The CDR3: CAWRAGQVHSPLHF. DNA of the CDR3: TGTGCCTGGAGGGCGGGACAGGTTCATTCACCCCTCCACTTT.

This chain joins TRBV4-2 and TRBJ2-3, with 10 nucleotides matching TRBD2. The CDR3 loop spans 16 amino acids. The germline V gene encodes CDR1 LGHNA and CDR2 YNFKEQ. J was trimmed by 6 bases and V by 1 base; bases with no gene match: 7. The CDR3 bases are TGTGCCAGCAGCCAAGGGGCTAGCGGGGGTGCGGATACGCAGTATTTT. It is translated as CASSQGASGGADTQYF.

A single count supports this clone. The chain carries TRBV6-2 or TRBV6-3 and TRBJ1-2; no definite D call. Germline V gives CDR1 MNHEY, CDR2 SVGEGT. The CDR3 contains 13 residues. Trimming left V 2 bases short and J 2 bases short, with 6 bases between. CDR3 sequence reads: CASSYRENYGYTF. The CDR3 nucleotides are TGTGCCAGCAGTTACCGGGAAAACTATGGCTACACCTTC.

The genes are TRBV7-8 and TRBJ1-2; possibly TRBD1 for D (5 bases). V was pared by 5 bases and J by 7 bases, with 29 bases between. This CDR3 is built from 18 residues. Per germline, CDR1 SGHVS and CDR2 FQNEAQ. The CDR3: CASSPTRGPSFGWGGYTF. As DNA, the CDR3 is TGTGCCAGCAGCCCTACGCGGGGACCGTCTTTCGGGTGGGGTGGCTACACCTTC.

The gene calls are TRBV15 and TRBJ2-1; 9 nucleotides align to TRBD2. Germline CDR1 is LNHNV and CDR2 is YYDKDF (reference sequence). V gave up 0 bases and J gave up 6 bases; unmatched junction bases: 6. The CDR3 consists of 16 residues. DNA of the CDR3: TGTGCCACCAGCAGAGACCAGGGACTAGCCGGCAATGAGCAGTTCTTC. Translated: CATSRDQGLAGNEQFF. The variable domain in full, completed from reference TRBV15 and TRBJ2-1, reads DAMVIQNPRYQVTQFGKPVTLSCSQTLNHNVMYWYQQKSSQAPKLLFHYYDKDFNNEADTPDNFQSRRPNTSFCFLDIRSPGLGDTAMYLCATSRDQGLAGNEQFFGPGTRLTVL.

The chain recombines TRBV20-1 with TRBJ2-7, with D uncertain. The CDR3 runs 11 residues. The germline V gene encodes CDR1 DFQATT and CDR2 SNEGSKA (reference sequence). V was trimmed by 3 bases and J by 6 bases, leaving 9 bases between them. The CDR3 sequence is CSARGPREQYF. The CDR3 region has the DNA TGCAGTGCTAGGGGCCCCCGCGAGCAGTACTTC.

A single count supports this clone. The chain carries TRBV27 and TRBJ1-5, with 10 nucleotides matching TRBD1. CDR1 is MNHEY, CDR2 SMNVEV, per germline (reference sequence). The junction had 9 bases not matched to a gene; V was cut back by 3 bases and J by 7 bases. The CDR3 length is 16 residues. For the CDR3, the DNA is TGTGCCAGCAGTTTGAACGGTGGGGACAGGGGCCAGCCCCAGCATTTT. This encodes CASSLNGGDRGQPQHF.

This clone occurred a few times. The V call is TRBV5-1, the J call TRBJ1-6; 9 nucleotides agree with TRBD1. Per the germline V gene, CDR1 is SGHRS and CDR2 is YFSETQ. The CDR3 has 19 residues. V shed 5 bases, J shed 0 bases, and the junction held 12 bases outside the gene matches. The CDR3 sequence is CASSWNAGTGRSYNSPLHF. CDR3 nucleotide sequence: TGCGCCAGCAGTTGGAACGCCGGGACAGGGCGCTCCTATAATTCACCCCTCCACTTT.